These 15 T cell receptor beta chains share one sample of origin, sequenced in a study of cytotoxic CD8 clonotypes in ibrutinib-treated CLL. Assay: immunoSEQ multiplex PCR; the TCRdb copy retains only in-frame clones and omits some. In the table there are around 250,000 clones, 70% of which are singletons. The sequencing here drew on PBMCs, taken after 24 months of ibrutinib treatment. Every receptor here comes from a human donor with chronic lymphocytic leukemia.

This chain links TRBV6-5 with TRBJ1-4; D is unresolved. The CDR3 covers 12 residues. V was trimmed by 5 bases and J by 7 bases, leaving 8 bases between them. The V gene's germline CDR1 is MNHEY and CDR2 SVGAGI. The DNA of the CDR3 is TGTGCCAGCAGTCCCTCGGGTGAAAAACTGTTTTTT. It codes for CASSPSGEKLFF.

The chain is built from TRBV14 and TRBJ1-1, with TRBD1 identical over 8 bases. Germline CDR1 and CDR2: SGHDN and FVKESK. V shed 7 bases and J 6 bases; nucleotides not matched to a gene: 7. This CDR3 spans 13 amino acids. DNA for the CDR3: TGTGCCAGCAATTCCCAGGGGGCTTCTGAAGCTTTCTTT. Translated: CASNSQGASEAFF.

The V gene is TRBV6-6, the J gene TRBJ2-5; the match to TRBD2 covers 8 bases. Germline values: CDR1 MNHNY, CDR2 SVGAGI (reference sequence). CDR3 length: 14 amino acids. The trim removed 5 bases at V and 2 bases at J, leaving 4 bases unmatched. The CDR3 loop reads CASSPGTRQETQYF. CDR3 DNA sequence: TGTGCCAGCAGTCCAGGGACTAGGCAAGAGACCCAGTACTTC.

The rearrangement uses TRBV9 and TRBJ1-2, with D possibly being TRBD1 (6 bases). The CDR3 runs 12 residues. The germline V gene encodes CDR1 SGDLS and CDR2 YYNGEE. Deletions cut 5 bases from V and 5 bases from J, with 10 bases between. The CDR3 DNA is TGTGCCAGCAGTGCAAGGGGGTATGGCTACACCTTC. It is translated as CASSARGYGYTF.

This sequence joins TRBV29-1 and TRBJ2-3, with TRBD2 identical over 11 bases. Trimming removed 4 bases from V and 3 bases from J; junction bases left unmatched: 6. From germline, CDR1 is SQVTM and CDR2 ANQGSEA. The CDR3 has 15 residues. CDR3 DNA sequence: TGCAGCGTTGTGGGACTAGCGGTAACTACAGATACGCAGTATTTT. Translating it yields CSVVGLAVTTDTQYF.

The CDR3 here is CASSQGETISYEQYF. CDR3 DNA: TGCGCCAGCAGCCAAGGTGAGACTATCTCCTACGAGCAGTACTTC. The chain recombines TRBV4-3 with TRBJ2-7, with D maybe TRBD2 (5 bases). The CDR3 has 15 residues. V dropped 1 base and J dropped 0 bases, with 10 bases sitting between them. CDR1 is LGHNA and CDR2 is YSLEER in the germline V gene.

The genes are TRBV6-6 and TRBJ2-7; the match to TRBD2 covers 13 bases. In germline, CDR1 is MNHNY, CDR2 SVGAGI (reference sequence). After removal of 4 bases from V and 6 bases from J, the junction contained 6 bases not matched to a gene. This CDR3 region has 15 residues. CDR3 sequence (DNA): TGTGCCAGCAGTTCCGGACTAGCGGGAGTGGGCGAGCAGTACTTC. Amino acids: CASSSGLAGVGEQYF.

The chain carries TRBV11-3 and TRBJ2-5; 8 bases line up with TRBD1. The CDR3 length is 13 residues. CDR1 and CDR2 (germline): SGHNT, YENEEA. J gave up 3 bases and V 3 bases, and 0 bases lay outside the gene matches. CDR3 coding DNA: TGTGCCAGCAGCTTGGACAGGGAAGAGACCCAGTACTTC. This gives the protein CASSLDREETQYF.

This clone was observed many times. The V and J genes are TRBV6-5 and TRBJ2-3; D ambiguous. CDR1 is MNHEY, CDR2 SVGAGI, per germline. V lost 5 bases, J lost 4 bases, and 13 bases lay in between. The CDR3 extends over 14 amino acids. CDR3 bases: TGTGCCAGCAGTACCCAGATAGGTTCAGATACGCAGTATTTT. It translates to CASSTQIGSDTQYF.

The V call is TRBV19, the J call TRBJ2-1, with 12 positions matching TRBD1. Germline V lookup: CDR1 LNHDA, CDR2 SQIVND (reference sequence). V lost 5 bases and J lost 9; bases outside the gene matches: 11. The CDR3 is 16 residues long. CDR3: CASSVAGTGGGGEQFF. For the CDR3, the DNA is TGTGCCAGTAGTGTCGCCGGGACAGGGGGCGGCGGTGAGCAGTTCTTC.

The chain links TRBV28 to TRBJ2-1; 11 nucleotides agree with TRBD1. From germline, CDR1 is MDHEN and CDR2 SYDVKM. The J segment lost 9 bases and the V segment lost 5 bases, leaving 15 bases of the junction unmatched. The length of the CDR3 is 17 residues. The CDR3 loop is CASSTYLGGQGEAEQFF. Here the CDR3 DNA reads TGTGCCAGCAGTACTTATCTGGGGGGACAGGGGGAGGCTGAGCAGTTCTTC.

This clone was seen a single time. The chain joins TRBV7-2 to TRBJ2-7, with 7 bases fitting TRBD2. CDR1 is SGHTA, CDR2 FQGNSA, per germline. V lost 1 base, J lost 3 bases, and 9 bases stayed unmatched. CDR3 size: 16 residues. The CDR3 coding sequence is TGTGCCAGCAGCTTAGGGGGACTAACCATGGGCTACGAGCAGTACTTC. Protein sequence: CASSLGGLTMGYEQYF.

The rearrangement links TRBV10-2 to TRBJ1-5, with D hard to call. Germline V gene sequence: CDR1 WSHSY, CDR2 SAAADI. V lost 0 bases and J lost 0, with 9 bases in between. The CDR3 loop spans 16 amino acids. The chain's CDR3 is CASSESARGSNQPQHF. The CDR3 coding sequence is TGCGCCAGCAGTGAGTCCGCTCGAGGTAGCAATCAGCCCCAGCATTTT.

The chain employs TRBV6-5 and TRBJ1-2; no clear D gene. The CDR3 sequence is 15 residues long. Trimming took 4 bases from V and 4 from J, leaving 16 bases between them. Germline CDR1 is MNHEY and CDR2 is SVGAGI. The DNA for the CDR3 is TGTGCCAGCAGTTTCAAAGGCGGGTACGCCTATGGCTACACCTTC. Translating gives CASSFKGGYAYGYTF.

This chain's CDR3 is CASSFRDRPYNEQFF. The CDR3, as DNA: TGTGCCAGCAGCTTCAGGGACAGGCCCTACAATGAGCAGTTCTTC. The J gene is TRBJ2-1, the V gene TRBV9; 8 bases fit TRBD1. CDR3 length: 15 amino acids. Germline-derived CDR1 and CDR2 are SGDLS and YYNGEE. V lost 4 bases to trimming and J lost 2 bases; unmatched junction nucleotides: 5.